The 18 T cell receptor beta chains below were found in one sample sequenced in a study of blood T cell repertoires in COVID-19. Produced via immunoSEQ multiplex PCR; TCRdb's table is partial and in-frame only. Found here are about 62,000 clones, about 87% of them singletons; the top ten hold 1%. Material for sequencing was peripheral blood. Source of these receptors: a man in his sixties or seventies with acute or convalescent COVID-19.

The chain combines TRBV3-1 (or the pseudogene TRBV3-2) with TRBJ2-7; 9 nucleotides match TRBD2. The germline CDR1 and CDR2 sequences are LGHDT and YNNKEL (reference sequence). This CDR3 is 13 amino acids long. The junction had 4 bases not matched to a gene; V was cut back by 4 bases and J by 6 bases. The CDR3 DNA is TGTGCCAGCAGCCCCAGAGCGGGGGGCGAGCAGTACTTC. Protein sequence: CASSPRAGGEQYF.

The gene calls are TRBV29-1 and TRBJ2-1; TRBD2 matches 13 bases. The V and J ends lost 7 bases and 6 bases, in that order; junction bases with no gene match: 9. The germline gives CDR1 SQVTM, CDR2 ANQGSEA. The CDR3 is made up of 15 amino acids. CDR3 region: CSGGLTSGRSNEQFF. The CDR3 DNA reads as TGCAGCGGTGGCCTGACTAGCGGGAGGTCCAATGAGCAGTTCTTC.

The chain has TRBV19 and TRBJ1-1, with D uncertain. The ends were cut back, 3 bases at V and 1 base at J, with 9 bases in the middle. The CDR3 is made up of 14 amino acids. Germline CDR1 and CDR2: LNHDA and SQIVND (reference sequence). CDR3 loop: CASSIPAGNTEAFF. The CDR3 DNA is TGTGCCAGTAGTATCCCCGCAGGGAACACTGAAGCTTTCTTT.

This chain connects TRBV5-8 to TRBJ1-2; tentative D call: TRBD1 (6 bases). The CDR3 length is 14 residues. Germline values: CDR1 SGHTS, CDR2 YDEGEE. This CDR3 reads CATSGGARDYGYTF. DNA for the CDR3: TGTGCAACCTCCGGGGGGGCCCGGGACTATGGCTACACCTTC.

The chain couples TRBV7-9 to TRBJ2-7, with TRBD1 matching over 10 bases. V shed 5 bases, J shed 7 bases, and the junction held 8 bases outside the gene matches. CDR1 and CDR2 from the germline V gene are SEHNR and FQNEAQ (reference sequence). The CDR3 runs to 14 residues. CDR3 DNA: TGTGCCAGCAGCCCCGGGACAGGGGTGAAAGAGCAGTACTTC. Its protein is CASSPGTGVKEQYF.

The chain combines TRBV11-1 with TRBJ2-3, with no clear D. V gave up 2 bases and J gave up 0 bases, with 9 bases separating them. The germline V gene encodes CDR1 SGHAT and CDR2 FQDESV (reference sequence). The CDR3 totals 15 residues. The CDR3 DNA reads TGTGCCAGCAGCTTATATCTATTAAGCACAGATACGCAGTATTTT. Amino acids: CASSLYLLSTDTQYF. The full variable domain, its missing parts supplied by reference TRBV11-1 and TRBJ2-3, is EAEVAQSPRYKITEKSQAVAFWCDPISGHATLYWYRQILGQGPELLVQFQDESVVDDSQLPKDRFSAERLKGVDSTLKIQPAELGDSAMYLCASSLYLLSTDTQYFGPGTRLTVL.

The chain recombines TRBV3-1 (or the pseudogene TRBV3-2) with TRBJ1-2; D unresolved. V was shortened by 4 bases and J by 4 bases, with 13 bases between the two germline ends. Germline lookup yields CDR1 LGHDT and CDR2 YNNKEL (reference sequence). The CDR3 is made up of 14 amino acids. The CDR3, as DNA: TGTGCCAGCAGCCCCTCTCTAAAACCCTATGGCTACACCTTC. It translates to CASSPSLKPYGYTF.

This chain links TRBV7-9 with TRBJ2-3; TRBD2 matches 8 bases. CDR3 length: 14 amino acids. Per the germline V gene, CDR1 is SEHNR and CDR2 is FQNEAQ (reference sequence). The trim removed 3 bases at V and 6 bases at J, leaving 5 bases unmatched. The CDR3 DNA follows: TGTGCCAGCAGCTTGTCGGGGGGGCCCGATACGCAGTATTTT. The encoded protein is CASSLSGGPDTQYF.

This clone turned up a few times. CDR3: CASTSGGTYNEQFF. Written as DNA, the CDR3 is TGCGCCAGCACTAGCGGGGGGACATACAATGAGCAGTTCTTC. V and J are TRBV5-1 and TRBJ2-1; 11 bases match TRBD2. This CDR3 is 14 amino acids long. The V and J ends lost 6 bases and 4 bases, in that order; junction bases with no gene match: 3. Germline V gene sequence: CDR1 SGHRS, CDR2 YFSETQ.

V is TRBV10-3 and J is TRBJ2-1; 10 bases are shared with TRBD1. Germline V gene sequence: CDR1 ENHRY, CDR2 SYGVKD. There are 13 residues in the CDR3. V shed 6 bases, J shed 5 bases, and the junction held 1 base outside the gene matches. CDR3 loop: CAIRGTGDNEQFF. The CDR3 DNA follows: TGTGCCATCAGAGGGACAGGGGACAATGAGCAGTTCTTC.

The sample holds one count of this clone. V is TRBV5-1 and J is TRBJ1-3, with TRBD1 as a possible D gene (6 bases). Germline V gene data show CDR1 as SGHRS and CDR2 as YFSETQ. Trimming removed 3 bases at V and 3 bases at J, with 19 bases between. This CDR3 spans 17 amino acids. Here the CDR3 DNA reads TGCGCCAGCAGCTCCCATTTCGACCACAGGGTTGGAAACACCATATATTTT. This gives the protein CASSSHFDHRVGNTIYF.

The J gene is TRBJ2-2, the V gene TRBV9; the match to TRBD1 covers 7 bases. The V segment lost 4 bases and the J segment 3 bases; nucleotides outside the gene matches: 9. There are 16 residues in the CDR3. The germline V gene encodes CDR1 SGDLS and CDR2 YYNGEE. As DNA, the CDR3 is TGTGCCAGCAGCCTCCAGCTAGGGGGCCACACCGGGGAGCTGTTTTTT. Encoded protein: CASSLQLGGHTGELFF. The variable domain in full, with the rest retrieved from reference TRBV9 and TRBJ2-2, is DSGVTQTPKHLITATGQRVTLRCSPRSGDLSVYWYQQSLDQGLQFLIQYYNGEERAKGNILERFSAQQFPDLHSELNLSSLELGDSALYFCASSLQLGGHTGELFFGEGSRLTVL.

The chain is built from TRBV27 and TRBJ2-1; 10 bases fit TRBD2. CDR1 and CDR2 from the germline V gene are MNHEY and SMNVEV (reference sequence). The trim removed 5 bases at V and 6 bases at J, leaving 4 bases unmatched. The CDR3 length is 14 residues. The CDR3 sequence is CASSPIAGGNEQFF. Written as DNA, the CDR3 is TGTGCCAGCAGTCCGATAGCGGGGGGCAATGAGCAGTTCTTC.

This sequence joins TRBV4-1 and TRBJ1-1; 11 bases agree with TRBD1. CDR3 length: 18 amino acids. J lost 4 bases, V lost 2 bases, and 12 bases had no gene match. The germline V gene has CDR1 MGHRA and CDR2 YSYEKL. The CDR3 DNA sequence: TGCGCCAGCAGCCAATCTAGGGCGAGCGGGACAGGGGGCACTGAAGCTTTCTTT. This gives the protein CASSQSRASGTGGTEAFF.

The gene calls are TRBV6-5 and TRBJ2-3, with 7 bases lining up with TRBD2. The CDR3 has 14 amino acids. Germline CDR1 and CDR2: MNHEY and SVGAGI. J gave up 0 bases and V 7 bases, and 4 bases lay outside the gene matches. The DNA for the CDR3 is TGTGCCAGCAAAGCGGGGCGTAGCACAGATACGCAGTATTTT. As protein: CASKAGRSTDTQYF.

The rearrangement joins TRBV14 to TRBJ2-7; 12 nucleotides line up with TRBD2. The germline V gene encodes CDR1 SGHDN and CDR2 FVKESK. The CDR3 is 14 residues long. Trimming removed 4 bases from V and 5 bases from J; junction bases left unmatched: 3. This chain's CDR3 is CASSRLAGADEQYF. In DNA, the CDR3 is TGTGCCAGCAGCCGACTAGCGGGGGCTGACGAGCAGTACTTC. Full variable domain (remainder filled in from reference TRBV14 and TRBJ2-7): EAGVTQFPSHSVIEKGQTVTLRCDPISGHDNLYWYRRVMGKEIKFLLHFVKESKQDESGMPNNRFLAERTGGTYSTLKVQPAELEDSGVYFCASSRLAGADEQYFGPGTRLTVT.

This clone was observed a few times. This chain connects TRBV6-1 to TRBJ1-2; D is possibly TRBD1 (6 bases). Trimming pared 2 bases from V and 5 bases from J, leaving 12 bases between. CDR1 is MNHNS and CDR2 is SASEGT in the germline V gene. This CDR3 is 14 amino acids long. The CDR3 nucleotides read TGTGCCAGCAGTGAAAAGGGGGACATATATGGCTACACCTTC. It codes for CASSEKGDIYGYTF.

This rearrangement joins TRBV14 to TRBJ1-1; a weak D match, TRBD1 (5 bases). Germline CDR1 is SGHDN and CDR2 is FVKESK. CDR3 length equals 14 residues. Trimming removed 1 base at V and 10 bases at J, with 16 bases between. The CDR3 loop reads CASSQGAGNTVAFF. CDR3 nucleotides: TGTGCCAGCAGCCAAGGGGCAGGGAATACGGTAGCTTTCTTT.